This TCR beta chain emerged from a study of blood T cell repertoires in COVID-19. Study overall: Samples came from the United States, Italy and Spain, spanning acute and convalescent COVID-19.

Between the trimmed V and J ends, which lost 1 base and 4 bases, there was a span of 5 bases. The germline CDR1 and CDR2 sequences are MDHEN and SYDVKM. The CDR3 length is 13 residues. Participants reported their clinical history, and cohort assignment relied on those reports. Resolution of symptoms, clearance, or two negative PCRs was present in recovered Cohort 3 donors. Profiling relied on immunoSEQ multiplex PCR, and the TCRdb table lists in-frame clones only, not all of them. The sample lists some 97,000 clones, 80% to 90% occurring once. This sequence originates from a woman between 50 and 59 years old who had recovered from COVID-19. This chain joins TRBV28 and TRBJ1-5, with a weak D call TRBD1 (5 bases). Sequencing used PBMCs or T cells enriched from blood (not recorded which). The CDR3, as DNA: TGTGCCAGCAGTTTATACAGGAATCAGCCCCAGCATTTT. Translating it yields CASSLYRNQPQHF.